This T cell receptor beta chain was documented in a study of Tregs in tolerant kidney transplant recipients. Study-level findings and limits: The most relevant donor-specific Treg TCRbeta repertoire apparently came from expansion with activated donor B cells.

Repertoires were generated with immunoSEQ multiplex PCR, while TCRdb's copy carries only in-frame clones and drops some. The data show fewer than 150,000 clones, around nine tenths seen once. Unstimulated regulatory T cells (CD4+CD25+CD127-), CD4+CD25- non-regulatory cells, CD4 and CD8 cells were FACS-sorted from thawed PBMCs. Comments on this clone: Its target is not known.

The V gene end was trimmed by 7 bases and the J gene end by 4 bases; junction bases not matched to a gene: 2. In germline, CDR1 is MNHNS, CDR2 SASEGT. This CDR3 is 14 amino acids long. Sequenced: CD4+ T cells from blood. V gene TRBV6-1 combines with J gene TRBJ2-3; 13 bases match TRBD2. The TCR originated in a human donor in good health. The CDR3 protein is CASILAGGPDTQYF. The CDR3, as DNA: TGTGCCAGCATACTAGCGGGGGGGCCAGATACGCAGTATTTT.